This note documents a single T cell receptor beta chain sequence. The CDR3 runs 15 residues. Trimming stripped 0 bases from V and 0 bases from J, with 7 bases between. Germline V gene data show CDR1 as LGHDT and CDR2 as YNNKEL (reference sequence). The data are from a study of CD8 T cells in Susac syndrome. RNA totalling roughly 0.45 to 1 ug underwent reverse transcription with random hexamers. In TCRdb, the immunoSEQ multiplex PCR reads were re-called with MiXCR into one record per CDR3 protein. Found here are a few hundred thousand distinct CDR3 sequences, approximately 94% of them singletons; the top ten hold around 0.15%.

The origin of this receptor is a human donor with Susac syndrome. What was sequenced was CD4+ T cells from PBMCs. J is TRBJ2-3 and V is TRBV3-1; D gene unclear. The chain's CDR3 is CASSQDAVSTDTQYF. The CDR3 DNA follows: TGTGCCAGCAGCCAAGACGCGGTTAGCACAGATACGCAGTATTTT.